This T cell receptor (beta chain) was sequenced for a study of T-cell memory formation after mild COVID-19. The TCR alpha and TCR beta cDNA libraries, bearing sample barcodes and UMIs, were generated by 5'RACE using constant-segment primers. From the 5' RACE reads, TCRdb called clonotypes with MiXCR, one entry per CDR3 protein. The table includes 250,000 to 350,000 distinct CDR3 sequences, 15% to 20% detected once. Overall study results and limits: Several responding clones turned up in pre-infection memory, indicating that cross-reactive memory may have taken part. Clones contracting over day 15 to 85 were CD4/CD8 balanced, with later expanders leaning CD4+. Second-wave clones peaking on day 37 lacked confirmed SARS-CoV-2 specificity.

This CDR3 is 15 amino acids long. Trimming removed 0 bases from V and 1 base from J, with 9 bases in between. Germline V CDR1 and CDR2: MGHRA, YSYEKL. This clonotype was found many times. Its matching antigen is unknown. This receptor was taken from a man aged 18 to 30 who had mild COVID-19 (a few samples of this study predate the infection). Cell type and time point are not known. The V gene is TRBV4-1, the J gene TRBJ2-5; D could derive from TRBD1 or TRBD2 (5 bases each). What was sequenced was PBMCs or a T cell subset sorted from them (not recorded which). CDR3 sequence reads: CASSQERGTQETQYF. DNA for the CDR3: TGCGCCAGCAGCCAAGAAAGAGGGACCCAAGAGACCCAGTACTTC.